These 26 T cell receptor beta chains came from one sample sequenced in a study of blood T cell repertoires in COVID-19. Sequencing used immunoSEQ multiplex PCR; TCRdb keeps in-frame clones, though not all of them. Of 200,000 to 300,000 clones in the sample, about 90% are singletons; the top ten hold 2.6%. The specimen was peripheral blood. The receptors originated from a person between 18 and 35 years old with COVID-19, enrolled during active disease.

This clone was observed once. Here the CDR3 reads CASSQRETQYF. CDR3 sequence (DNA): TGTGCCAGCAGCCAACGAGAGACCCAGTACTTC. The chain links TRBV3-1 (or the pseudogene TRBV3-2) to TRBJ2-5; D gene uncertain. This CDR3 comprises 11 residues. Germline V gives CDR1 LGHDT, CDR2 YNNKEL (reference sequence). The V end lost 2 bases, the J end lost 4 bases, and 2 bases lay between the germline ends.

V gene TRBV28 combines with J gene TRBJ1-2; 9 bases match TRBD1. The CDR3 contains 13 residues. Germline CDR1 is MDHEN and CDR2 is SYDVKM. J gave up 8 bases and V 4 bases, and 5 bases lay outside the gene matches. The CDR3 DNA follows: TGTGCCAGCAGTTCCCGACAGGGGGGGGGCTACACCTTC. Protein: CASSSRQGGGYTF.

CDR3 nucleotides: TGTGCCTGGAGCACAGGGACAGATACGCAGTATTTT. Residues: CAWSTGTDTQYF. The chain uses TRBV30 and TRBJ2-3, with a tentative D call TRBD1 (6 bases). CDR3 size: 12 residues. Trimming removed 3 bases from V and 3 bases from J, with 7 bases in between. The V gene's germline CDR1 is GTSNPN and CDR2 SVGIG (reference sequence).

V and J are TRBV25-1 and TRBJ2-7; 9 bases fit TRBD2. The length of the CDR3 is 15 residues. Trimming took 1 base from V and 5 from J; bases not matched to a gene: 6. Germline-derived CDR1 and CDR2 are MGHDK and SYGVNS. This CDR3 reads CASSEFGSGSNEQYF. The CDR3 nucleotides read TGTGCCAGCAGTGAATTTGGTAGCGGGAGCAACGAGCAGTACTTC.

The rearrangement uses TRBV2 and TRBJ2-3; D not resolved. CDR3 length: 14 amino acids. Germline lookup yields CDR1 SNHLY and CDR2 FYNNEI. The ends were cut back, 8 bases at V and 4 bases at J, with 16 bases in the middle. The CDR3 DNA reads TGTGCCAGCCGCAGTGATTCATTATCAGATACGCAGTATTTT. It is translated as CASRSDSLSDTQYF.

The chain uses TRBV28 and TRBJ2-2; 7 positions match TRBD1. Germline-derived CDR1 and CDR2 are MDHEN and SYDVKM. This CDR3 region has 17 residues. The V gene end was trimmed by 8 bases and the J gene end by 5 bases; junction bases not matched to a gene: 17. This CDR3 is CASVTLNEQGMTGELFF. The CDR3 DNA reads TGTGCCAGCGTAACTTTAAACGAACAGGGGATGACCGGGGAGCTGTTTTTT.

The rearrangement links TRBV7-2 to TRBJ1-4, with a possible D match to TRBD1 (6 bases). The CDR3 is 16 residues long. In germline, CDR1 is SGHTA, CDR2 FQGNSA. Deletions cut 5 bases from V and 6 bases from J, with 19 bases between. The CDR3 nucleotides read TGTGCCAGCAGCACAAGAAAGGGGCAGGGGTATGAAAAACTGTTTTTT. Translating it yields CASSTRKGQGYEKLFF.

The chain links TRBV12-3 or TRBV12-4 to TRBJ1-2; no clear D. The CDR3 has 11 residues. V was cut by 3 bases and J by 4 bases, with 3 bases left in between. CDR3 nucleotides: TGTGCCAGCAGTTTCGTCTATGGCTACACCTTC. It is translated as CASSFVYGYTF.

The chain joins TRBV27 to TRBJ2-3; D unresolved. Trimming left V 4 bases short and J 6 bases short, with 26 bases between. The CDR3 totals 18 residues. Looked up from germline, CDR1 is MNHEY and CDR2 is SMNVEV (reference sequence). Here the CDR3 reads CASSSIIYRLDESDTQYF. In DNA, the CDR3 is TGTGCCAGCAGTTCCATAATTTACCGACTCGACGAATCGGATACGCAGTATTTT.

The rearrangement joins TRBV3-1 (or the pseudogene TRBV3-2) to TRBJ1-3; D unclear. Trimming cost V 4 bases and J 2 bases, with 9 bases left between them. The CDR3 spans 14 residues. The germline gives CDR1 LGHDT, CDR2 YNNKEL (reference sequence). Here the CDR3 DNA reads TGTGCCAGCAGCCTCCGGGAGGCTGGAAACACCATATATTTT. Its translation: CASSLREAGNTIYF.

The chain is built from TRBV25-1 and TRBJ2-2; no firm D call. This CDR3 is 13 amino acids long. Trimming removed 3 bases at V and 6 bases at J, with 8 bases between. The V gene's germline CDR1 is MGHDK and CDR2 SYGVNS. CDR3 residues: CASSDHEAGELFF. In DNA form, the CDR3 reads TGTGCCAGCAGTGACCACGAGGCCGGGGAGCTGTTTTTT.

The gene calls are TRBV19 and TRBJ1-2; a weak D match, TRBD1 (6 bases). Trimming shortened V by 3 bases and J by 0 bases, and 14 bases separated the two germline ends. The CDR3 is 16 residues long. Germline-derived CDR1 and CDR2 are LNHDA and SQIVND (reference sequence). The CDR3 DNA reads TGTGCCAGTAGTATTCTCAGACAGGAAGCTAACTATGGCTACACCTTC. Translation gives CASSILRQEANYGYTF.

The V and J genes are TRBV24-1 and TRBJ2-3; 8 positions match TRBD1. The germline V gene encodes CDR1 KGHDR and CDR2 SFDVKD. The ends lost 0 bases at V and 3 bases at J; junction bases unmatched: 4. The CDR3 length is 16 residues. The CDR3 is CATSDLSGGYTDTQYF. Here the CDR3 DNA reads TGTGCCACCAGTGATTTGTCAGGGGGCTATACAGATACGCAGTATTTT.

The genes are TRBV3-1 (or the pseudogene TRBV3-2) and TRBJ1-3; D is uncertain. Trimming took off 4 bases at V and 3 bases at J, with 10 bases between the two ends. CDR1 LGHDT and CDR2 YNNKEL come from the germline V gene (reference sequence). The CDR3 extends over 14 amino acids. Here the CDR3 DNA reads TGTGCCAGCAGCCCCGGAGGATTTGGAAACACCATATATTTT. It yields the protein CASSPGGFGNTIYF.

The chain links TRBV18 to TRBJ1-2; 7 nucleotides align to TRBD1. The CDR3 runs to 16 residues. Losses at the gene ends were 4 bases for V and 5 bases for J; bases not matched to a gene: 13. The germline V gene encodes CDR1 KGHSH and CDR2 LQKENI. The CDR3 reads CASSLNRGQADYGYTF. The CDR3 coding sequence is TGTGCCAGCTCACTAAACAGGGGACAAGCCGATTATGGCTACACCTTC. The full variable domain, its missing parts supplied by reference TRBV18 and TRBJ1-2, is NAGVMQNPRHLVRRRGQEARLRCSPMKGHSHVYWYRQLPEEGLKFMVYLQKENIIDESGMPKERFSAEFPKEGPSILRIQQVVRGDSAAYFCASSLNRGQADYGYTFGSGTRLTVV.

The CDR3 DNA reads TGTGCCACCAGTTCTCTCGGGGGAAATGAGCAGTTCTTC. Encoded protein: CATSSLGGNEQFF. This chain uses TRBV24-1 with TRBJ2-1; weak D call: TRBD2 (6 bases). The length of the CDR3 is 13 residues. Per germline, CDR1 KGHDR and CDR2 SFDVKD. The V end lost 6 bases, the J end lost 7 bases, and 12 bases lay between the germline ends.

This clone came up a few times. The rearrangement uses TRBV5-1 and TRBJ1-6, with D tentatively TRBD1 (5 bases). The CDR3 totals 12 residues. The germline CDR1 and CDR2 sequences are SGHRS and YFSETQ. V was clipped by 4 bases and J by 9 bases, with 8 bases between them. This chain's CDR3 is CASSPQGSPLHF. As DNA, the CDR3 is TGCGCCAGCAGCCCTCAGGGTTCACCCCTCCACTTT.

The chain employs TRBV23-1 and TRBJ2-3, with 8 bases identical to TRBD2. TRBV23-1 is marked as an open reading frame, function uncertain. The CDR3 loop spans 18 amino acids. Trimming cost V 4 bases and J 0 bases; bases outside gene matches: 12. The CDR3 spells CASSLPRTSSTSTDTQYF. The CDR3 DNA reads as TGCGCCAGCAGTCTTCCTAGGACTAGCTCAACCAGCACAGATACGCAGTATTTT.

The rearrangement joins TRBV20-1 to TRBJ2-1; D uncertain. The CDR3 sequence is 11 residues long. Germline CDR1 DFQATT, CDR2 SNEGSKA (reference sequence). Trimming shortened V by 2 bases and J by 7 bases, and 6 bases separated the two germline ends. The CDR3 is CSARLVNEQFF. The CDR3 DNA is TGCAGTGCTAGATTAGTGAATGAGCAGTTCTTC.

The rearrangement uses TRBV6-6 and TRBJ2-7; D may be TRBD1 (5 bases). Between the trimmed V and J ends, which lost 4 bases and 5 bases, there was a span of 12 bases. The CDR3 consists of 13 residues. CDR1 and CDR2 (germline): MNHNY, SVGAGI (reference sequence). CDR3 DNA: TGTGCCAGCAGTTCCAGGGCAAGCAACGAGCAGTACTTC. Encoded protein: CASSSRASNEQYF.

This clone was observed a handful of times. The chain is built from TRBV3-1 (or the pseudogene TRBV3-2) and TRBJ2-5; 11 bases map to TRBD1. The CDR3 extends over 16 amino acids. V lost 1 base to trimming and J lost 4 bases; unmatched junction nucleotides: 5. CDR1 LGHDT and CDR2 YNNKEL come from the germline V gene (reference sequence). The CDR3 loop reads CASSQGPGTGGETQYF. The CDR3 DNA is TGTGCCAGCAGCCAAGGCCCCGGGACAGGGGGAGAGACCCAGTACTTC.

V and J are TRBV25-1 and TRBJ2-3; possibly TRBD2 for D (6 bases). Trimming took off 8 bases at V and 2 bases at J, with 20 bases between the two ends. This CDR3 is 16 amino acids long. Per the germline V gene, CDR1 is MGHDK and CDR2 is SYGVNS. The CDR3 bases are TGTGCCAGCGGGTTGACTAGTCCCCCACTCACAGATACGCAGTATTTT. The encoded protein is CASGLTSPPLTDTQYF.

This clone was counted once. V usage is TRBV2 and J usage is TRBJ1-5, with a weak D call TRBD1 (5 bases). The germline gives CDR1 SNHLY, CDR2 FYNNEI. The length of the CDR3 is 16 residues. Trimming cost V 6 bases and J 3 bases, with 18 bases left between them. The CDR3: CASRTGGVGLNQPQHF. Written as DNA, the CDR3 is TGTGCCAGCAGAACCGGAGGGGTGGGTCTCAATCAGCCCCAGCATTTT.

This clone appeared once. The rearrangement uses TRBV3-1 (or the pseudogene TRBV3-2) and TRBJ2-1, with D perhaps TRBD2 (6 bases). Trimming left V 1 base short and J 6 bases short, with 19 bases between. The CDR3 covers 17 residues. Germline V gene sequence: CDR1 LGHDT, CDR2 YNNKEL (reference sequence). CDR3 DNA sequence: TGTGCCAGCAGCCAAGTGACGGCCGCGCGGGGTAGCAATGAGCAGTTCTTC. Residues: CASSQVTAARGSNEQFF.

This clone was counted only a few times. V usage is TRBV25-1 and J usage is TRBJ1-1; weak D call: TRBD1 (5 bases). There are 14 residues in the CDR3. Trimming took off 5 bases at V and 9 bases at J, with 19 bases between the two ends. CDR1 and CDR2 from the germline V gene are MGHDK and SYGVNS. The CDR3 loop is CASSLHQGQGQAFF. For the CDR3, the DNA is TGTGCCAGCAGTCTCCACCAGGGCCAGGGCCAAGCTTTCTTT.

CDR3 in DNA: TGCGCCAGCAGCCTCCCAGACAGACCTATCTACGAGCAGTACTTC. Protein product: CASSLPDRPIYEQYF. This rearrangement joins TRBV5-1 to TRBJ2-7; weak D call: TRBD1 (5 bases). This CDR3 is 15 amino acids long. CDR1 and CDR2 (germline): SGHRS, YFSETQ. The germline V and J ends were trimmed by 4 bases and 3 bases, with 17 bases remaining between them.